This TCR beta chain was recorded in a study of blood T cells in healthy people across ages. The table lists this clonotype with a few counts. This CDR3 spans 15 amino acids. Trimming cost V 1 base and J 2 bases, with 9 bases left between them. Germline lookup yields CDR1 SNHLY and CDR2 FYNNEI. It was with a sample-barcoded 5' primer and a J-beta primer mix that a second PCR of roughly 6 to 11 cycles was run. TCRdb passed the 5' RACE reads through MiXCR, listing each CDR3 protein once. The sample lists 1,300,000 or so distinct CDR3 sequences, around 59% occurring once. The chain recombines TRBV2 with TRBJ2-1; no reliable D call. The TCR was taken from a man aged 18-30 years in good health. The specimen was blood. CDR3 sequence (DNA): TGTGCCAGCAGTGAAGGGGGATTCACCTACAATGAGCAGTTCTTC. Its translation: CASSEGGFTYNEQFF.